Listed below are T cell receptor beta chains from one sample, sequenced in a study of cytomegalovirus exposure and HLA in healthy donors. Sequencing was performed with immunoSEQ multiplex PCR; in TCRdb, only in-frame clones are kept and a portion is missing. The sample consists of 150,000 to 200,000 clones, under 80% of them appearing once. What was sequenced was PBMCs. The source of these receptors is a female donor in good health and CMV-seronegative. The conserved cysteine and the conserved F or W are not part of the CDR3 here.

v_gene	j_gene	CDR3aa
TRBV19	TRBJ1-5	ASSTDRATQPQH
TRBV6-1	TRBJ1-5	ASSEREGNQPQH
TRBV7-2	TRBJ2-1	ASAGGLAYNEQF
TRBV30	TRBJ2-5	AWSTNQGPQETQY
TRBV2	TRBJ2-6	ASTQTGAGANVLT
TRBV5-4	TRBJ2-7	ASSLYGTGDTYEQY
TRBV5-1	TRBJ1-1	ASSLGPQGGQNTEAF
TRBV2	TRBJ1-5	ASRDMSRFHQPQH
TRBV28	TRBJ2-1	ASSLWAIAVSEDNEQF
TRBV7-8	TRBJ2-7	ASGGTGVPGPVGYEQY
TRBV5-1	TRBJ1-2	ASSLEGVRDYT
TRBV5-6	TRBJ2-5	ASSLAQEGSAETQY
TRBV9	TRBJ2-2	ASSVVSGGSAGELF
TRBV2	TRBJ1-2	ASRGWGGDGYT
TRBV27	TRBJ2-6	ASSPGANVLT
TRBV7-2	TRBJ1-2	ASSLRDRDGYT
TRBV19	TRBJ1-5	ASTSGFYQPQH
TRBV19	TRBJ1-1	ASSRDRGRTEAF
TRBV30	TRBJ2-4	AWSPRDGGDLAKNIQY
TRBV6-6	TRBJ2-7	ASSQTTSGSHYEQY
TRBV28	TRBJ1-3	ASSFQQGSSGNTIY
TRBV28	TRBJ2-1	ASSGTSGRRTAYNEQF
TRBV7-9	TRBJ1-1	ASNTMDTEAF
TRBV11-2	TRBJ1-6	ASSLVTGGDSPLH
TRBV28	TRBJ2-7	ASRASGTYEQY
TRBV19	TRBJ1-6	ASRTGGAGNSPLH
TRBV7-6	TRBJ1-5	ASSSGTGVAQPQH
TRBV7-8	TRBJ1-3	ATQGGRSGNTIY
TRBV7-8	TRBJ1-2	ASSRLGQGDYGYT
TRBV29-1	TRBJ2-4	SVGNRTDRNIQY
TRBV4-1	TRBJ2-6	ASSQEGSSGANVLT
TRBV5-6	TRBJ1-1	ASSLRTGGTNTEAF
TRBV15	TRBJ2-1	ATSRVGGRGGNEQF
TRBV19	TRBJ2-1	ASSPQPGTYNEQF
TRBV7-3	TRBJ2-1	ASSSGLADNEQF
TRBV2	TRBJ2-3	ASSVGQATDTQY
TRBV29-1	TRBJ1-4	SAGQTTTNEKLF
TRBV19	TRBJ2-5	ASSILAGLQETQY
TRBV28	TRBJ1-1	ASSLRPGLRNTEAF
TRBV7-8	TRBJ2-7	ASSLVAGAYEQY
TRBV30	TRBJ2-5	AWSGGEAETQY
TRBV7-6	TRBJ2-3	ASSVIRGDTQY
TRBV9	TRBJ2-7	ASSPGDSRSLYEQY
TRBV28	TRBJ2-3	ASRRTGTDTQY
TRBV6-1	TRBJ2-7	AAERSAGDYEQY
TRBV6-5	TRBJ2-1	ASSSTDRGPYNEQF
TRBV5-8	TRBJ2-1	ASSLTSGYNEQF
TRBV15	TRBJ1-5	ATSSVDRGLLSQDQPQH
TRBV18	TRBJ1-2	ASSQQTAYGYT
TRBV29-1	TRBJ1-2	SVAVGEGYGYT
TRBV30	TRBJ2-3	AWGRGTSGLSTDTQY
TRBV13	TRBJ2-7	ASSPPSTYEQY